Presented here are 19 T cell receptor beta chains from one specimen sequenced in a study of T-cell memory formation after mild COVID-19 (TCRdb year 2021). The library was made by 5' RACE. The sample was run on an Illumina NovaSeq 6000. The raw public data were reprocessed by TCRdb itself: fastp quality trimming at Q25, MiXCR clonotype calling, in-frame beta chains only. Rows with a matching CDR3 protein are joined into one entry that keeps the most common DNA and genes. Here the sample has under 300,000 distinct CDR3 sequences; 8.2% occur a single time. The top ten constitute 22% of the sample. The sample taken for sequencing was PBMCs or a T cell subset sorted from them (not recorded which). These TCRs come from a man between 18 and 29 years old who had mild COVID-19 (a few samples of this study predate the infection). The sample titles of this study are shuffled in the database, so cell type and time point are left out; the donor was told from shared clones.

As to this clonotype: Compared with germline, one end of the junction differs, possibly owing to a read error. V and J are TRBV13 and TRBJ2-2; 7 positions agree with TRBD1. CDR3 size: 16 residues. Germline V gene data show CDR1 as PRHDT and CDR2 as FYEKMQ (reference sequence). CDR3 sequence reads: CASSPSKTGYTGEQFF. CDR3 in DNA: TGTGCCAGCAGCCCGAGCAAGACAGGGTACACCGGGGAGCAGTTTTTT.

This clonotype showed up many times. The V gene is TRBV5-1, the J gene TRBJ2-3; 7 nucleotides line up with TRBD1. V trimming: 4 bases; J trimming: 1 base; junction bases outside the gene matches: 6. Germline CDR1 SGHRS, CDR2 YFSETQ. The CDR3 length is 15 residues. CDR3 loop: CASSPGQVGTDTQYF. In DNA form, the CDR3 reads TGCGCCAGCAGCCCCGGACAGGTGGGCACAGATACGCAGTATTTT.

This chain joins TRBV12-3 or TRBV12-4 and TRBJ1-6; the match to TRBD1 covers 8 bases. This CDR3 is built from 16 residues. The J segment lost 6 bases and the V segment lost 6 bases, leaving 10 bases of the junction unmatched. DNA of the CDR3: TGTGCCAGCAGACCTTACGGAGGACAGGGTAATTCACCCCTCCACTTT. Translating it yields CASRPYGGQGNSPLHF.

The sample holds a few counts of this clonotype. The chain joins TRBV5-1 to TRBJ2-7; D may be TRBD1 (6 bases). The germline V gene encodes CDR1 SGHRS and CDR2 YFSETQ. The CDR3 has 15 residues. The ends were cut back, 4 bases at V and 0 bases at J, with 14 bases in the middle. The CDR3 spells CASSPMGTSSYEQYF. The CDR3 region has the DNA TGCGCCAGCAGCCCGATGGGGACAAGCTCCTACGAGCAGTACTTC.

A few counts support this clonotype. V is TRBV7-2 and J is TRBJ2-1, with a possible D match to TRBD2 (5 bases). Germline loops: CDR1 SGHTA, CDR2 FQGNSA. The V end was cut by 3 bases, the J end by 5 bases, with 11 bases between. The CDR3 has 14 amino acids. The chain's CDR3 is CASSFRTGDNEQFF. As DNA, the CDR3 is TGTGCCAGCAGCTTCCGGACTGGCGACAATGAGCAGTTCTTC.

This clonotype was detected only a few times. The chain links TRBV4-2 to TRBJ2-2, with TRBD1 as a possible D gene (8 bases). The ends were cut back, 4 bases at V and 4 bases at J, with 19 bases in the middle. Looked up from germline, CDR1 is LGHNA and CDR2 is YNFKEQ. The CDR3 contains 17 residues. The CDR3: CASSLREDRAVTGELFF. The CDR3 nucleotides are TGTGCCAGCAGCCTACGGGAGGACAGGGCGGTCACCGGGGAGCTGTTTTTT.

The chain uses TRBV5-6 and TRBJ2-7, with 11 bases aligning to TRBD2. The germline CDR1 and CDR2 sequences are SGHDT and YYEEEE. The CDR3 is made up of 15 amino acids. V was clipped by 0 bases and J by 3 bases; unmatched bases: 2. CDR3 in DNA: TGTGCCAGCAGCTTGGCCGGGACTAGCGGCTACGAGCAGTACTTC. Protein: CASSLAGTSGYEQYF.

With regard to this clonotype: One end of the junction fails to match germline, which may point to a read error. The chain has TRBV5-1 and TRBJ1-2; the D gene is possibly TRBD1 (6 bases). The CDR3 covers 15 residues. Germline lookup yields CDR1 SGHRS and CDR2 YFSETQ. The CDR3 reads CSSSLAQGPQAGYTF. CDR3 bases: TGCTCCAGCAGCTTGGCCCAGGGGCCCCAGGCTGGCTACACCTTC.

The chain uses TRBV5-1 and TRBJ2-5, with TRBD2 identical over 7 bases. The CDR3 contains 15 residues. J was trimmed by 4 bases and V by 3 bases; bases with no gene match: 9. CDR1 is SGHRS and CDR2 is YFSETQ in the germline V gene. Written as DNA, the CDR3 is TGCGCCAGCAGCTACGACGGGAGGTCCTCAGAGACCCAGTACTTC. Protein product: CASSYDGRSSETQYF.

This clonotype has only a few counts. CDR3 DNA sequence: TGTGCCAGCAGCTTCTTCGGGGGGGCCACGGAGACCCAGTACTTC. Encoded protein: CASSFFGGATETQYF. V is TRBV7-9 and J is TRBJ2-5; 8 nucleotides align to TRBD2. CDR1 is SEHNR and CDR2 is FQNEAQ in the germline V gene (reference sequence). CDR3 size: 15 residues. Trimming took 3 bases from V and 5 from J; bases not matched to a gene: 8.

This clonotype was seen only a few times. This chain connects TRBV18 to TRBJ1-1; D call uncertain. CDR3 length: 17 residues. V lost 5 bases to trimming and J lost 0 bases, with 19 bases between them. Germline V gene data show CDR1 as KGHSH and CDR2 as LQKENI. Here the CDR3 DNA reads TGTGCCAGCTCAGTGTCGGGCAGCTACGCTATGAACACTGAAGCTTTCTTT. Protein sequence: CASSVSGSYAMNTEAFF.

The J gene is TRBJ2-2, the V gene TRBV7-2; D unresolved. From germline, CDR1 is SGHTA and CDR2 FQGNSA. CDR3 length: 15 amino acids. Trimming took off 2 bases at V and 1 base at J, with 8 bases between the two ends. The CDR3 region is CASSLMDENTGELFF. Here the CDR3 DNA reads TGTGCCAGCAGCTTAATGGACGAGAACACCGGGGAGCTGTTTTTT. The full variable domain, its missing parts supplied by reference TRBV7-2 and TRBJ2-2, is GAGVSQSPSNKVTEKGKDVELRCDPISGHTALYWYRQSLGQGLEFLIYFQGNSAPDKSGLPSDRFSAERTGGSVSTLTIQRTQQEDSAVYLCASSLMDENTGELFFGEGSRLTVL.

This clonotype was detected a few times. CDR3 sequence (DNA): TGTGCCAGCAGCTTGAGTCCCCGCACAGATACGCAGTATTTT. Amino acid sequence: CASSLSPRTDTQYF. The chain employs TRBV5-6 and TRBJ2-3; D remains unclear. Trimming cost V 1 base and J 1 base, with 7 bases left between them. The CDR3 runs 14 residues. The germline V gene encodes CDR1 SGHDT and CDR2 YYEEEE.

This clonotype was counted between two and nine times. The chain joins TRBV20-1 to TRBJ2-5; 7 positions match TRBD1. V shed 3 bases and J 4 bases; nucleotides not matched to a gene: 5. Germline loops: CDR1 DFQATT, CDR2 SNEGSKA (reference sequence). The CDR3 sequence is 13 residues long. CDR3 protein: CSARTGQRETQYF. The CDR3, as DNA: TGCAGTGCTAGGACGGGACAGAGAGAGACCCAGTACTTC.

This clonotype has ten or more counts. The gene calls are TRBV12-3 or TRBV12-4 and TRBJ1-2; no reliable D call. With 2 bases removed from V and 2 bases from J, the gap between germline ends came to 0 bases. This CDR3 comprises 11 residues. This chain's CDR3 is CASSLNYGYTF. The CDR3 DNA reads TGTGCCAGCAGTTTAAACTATGGCTACACCTTC.

This sequence joins TRBV4-3 and TRBJ2-3; D could derive from TRBD1 or TRBD2 (5 bases each). V dropped 4 bases and J dropped 4 bases, with 9 bases sitting between them. The CDR3 runs 13 residues. The germline gives CDR1 LGHNA, CDR2 YSLEER. The CDR3 region has the DNA TGCGCCAGCAGCCGGGGGAGCTCAGATACGCAGTATTTT. It yields the protein CASSRGSSDTQYF.

This clonotype was seen a handful of times. The J gene is TRBJ2-2, the V gene TRBV9; TRBD1 matches at 8 bases. The CDR3 consists of 16 residues. Trimming at V came to 3 bases and at J to 2 bases, leaving 6 bases not matched to a gene. Germline V gene lookup returns CDR1 SGDLS and CDR2 YYNGEE. CDR3 residues: CASSAGQGGNTGELFF. DNA of the CDR3: TGTGCCAGCAGCGCCGGACAGGGTGGTAACACCGGGGAGCTGTTTTTT.

This clonotype was found a few times. The chain uses TRBV7-2 and TRBJ1-3, with D hard to call. CDR3 length: 15 residues. V lost 1 base, J lost 7 bases, and 14 bases lay in between. CDR1 and CDR2 (germline): SGHTA, FQGNSA. As DNA, the CDR3 is TGTGCCAGCAGCTTAGTGGGGAATCCCGGGAACACCATATATTTT. Its protein product is CASSLVGNPGNTIYF.

This clonotype has more than one count but fewer than ten. The chain is built from TRBV7-8 and TRBJ2-3; no firm D call. Trimming pared 5 bases from V and 9 bases from J, leaving 18 bases between. Looked up from germline, CDR1 is SGHVS and CDR2 is FQNEAQ. This CDR3 contains 14 residues. CDR3 coding DNA: TGTGCCAGCAGCATAAGCCACCGCTGGACCACGCAGTATTTT. Protein sequence: CASSISHRWTTQYF.